The present T cell receptor (beta chain) was sequenced within a study of blood T cell repertoires in COVID-19. Study-wide background: The cDNA or gDNA used as material had been derived from T cells, B-cell-depleted T cells, or PBMCs.

Sequenced by immunoSEQ multiplex PCR; TCRdb stores in-frame clones only, minus some. The sample contains fewer than 200,000 clones, roughly 81% of which appear only once. V trimming: 4 bases; J trimming: 7 bases; junction bases outside the gene matches: 3. Germline CDR1 reads LNHDA; CDR2 reads SQIVND (reference sequence). The CDR3 contains 14 residues. The V call is TRBV19, the J call TRBJ2-1; 11 nucleotides match TRBD2. This clonotype was sampled from a man aged 40-50 years who had recovered from COVID-19. Specimen: peripheral blood. The CDR3 loop reads CASSRLAGLNEQFF. The CDR3 DNA follows: TGTGCCAGTAGTAGACTAGCGGGGTTAAATGAGCAGTTCTTC.